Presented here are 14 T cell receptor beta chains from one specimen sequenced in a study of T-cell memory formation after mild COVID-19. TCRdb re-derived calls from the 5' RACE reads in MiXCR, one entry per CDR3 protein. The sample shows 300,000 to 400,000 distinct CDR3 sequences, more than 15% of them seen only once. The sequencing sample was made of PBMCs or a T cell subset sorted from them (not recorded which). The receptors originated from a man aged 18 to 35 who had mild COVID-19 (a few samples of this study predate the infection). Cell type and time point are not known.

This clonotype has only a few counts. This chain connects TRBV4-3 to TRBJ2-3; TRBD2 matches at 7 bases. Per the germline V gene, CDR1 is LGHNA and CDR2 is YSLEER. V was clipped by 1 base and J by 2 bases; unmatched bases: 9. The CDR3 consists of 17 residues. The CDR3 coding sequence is TGCGCCAGCAGCCAAGCGGCAAGCGGGGAGTTCACAGATACGCAGTATTTT. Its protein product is CASSQAASGEFTDTQYF.

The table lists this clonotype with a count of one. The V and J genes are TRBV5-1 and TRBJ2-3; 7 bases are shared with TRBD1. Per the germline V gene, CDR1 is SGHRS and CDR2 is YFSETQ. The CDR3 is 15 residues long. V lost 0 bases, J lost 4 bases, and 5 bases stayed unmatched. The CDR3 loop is CASSLAATGSDTQYF. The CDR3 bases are TGCGCCAGCAGCTTGGCTGCGACAGGGTCAGATACGCAGTATTTT.

CDR3 in amino acids: CASSAGRVAGGPDTQYF. The CDR3 DNA sequence: TGTGCCAGCAGTGCCGGGCGAGTAGCGGGGGGGCCAGATACGCAGTATTTT. This chain joins TRBV6-1 and TRBJ2-3; 11 nucleotides agree with TRBD2. Germline CDR1 is MNHNS and CDR2 is SASEGT. This CDR3 is built from 17 residues. V was pared by 4 bases and J by 4 bases, with 10 bases of the junction left unmatched.

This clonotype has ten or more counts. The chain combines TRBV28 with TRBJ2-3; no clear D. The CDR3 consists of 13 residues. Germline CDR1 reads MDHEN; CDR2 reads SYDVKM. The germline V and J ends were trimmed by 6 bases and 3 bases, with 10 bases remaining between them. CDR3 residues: CASSPQWTDTQYF. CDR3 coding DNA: TGTGCCAGCAGCCCTCAATGGACAGATACGCAGTATTTT. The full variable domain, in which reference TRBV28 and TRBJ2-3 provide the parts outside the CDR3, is DVKVTQSSRYLVKRTGEKVFLECVQDMDHENMFWYRQDPGLGLRLIYFSYDVKMKEKGDIPEGYSVSREKKERFSLILESASTNQTSMYLCASSPQWTDTQYFGPGTRLTVL.

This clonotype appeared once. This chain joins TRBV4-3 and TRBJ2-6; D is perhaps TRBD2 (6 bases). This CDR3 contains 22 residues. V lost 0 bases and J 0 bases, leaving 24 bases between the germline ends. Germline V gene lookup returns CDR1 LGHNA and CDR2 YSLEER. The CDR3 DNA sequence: TGCGCCAGCAGCCAAGATACATTGGTGGGAGGAATCATCCCCTCTGGGGCCAACGTCCTGACTTTC. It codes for CASSQDTLVGGIIPSGANVLTF.

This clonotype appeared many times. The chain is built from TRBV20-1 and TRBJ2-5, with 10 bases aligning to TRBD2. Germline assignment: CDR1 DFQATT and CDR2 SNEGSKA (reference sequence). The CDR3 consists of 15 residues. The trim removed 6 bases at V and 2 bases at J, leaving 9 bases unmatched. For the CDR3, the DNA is TGCAGTGCAAATAGCGGGGGGACTTTTCAAGAGACCCAGTACTTC. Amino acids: CSANSGGTFQETQYF.

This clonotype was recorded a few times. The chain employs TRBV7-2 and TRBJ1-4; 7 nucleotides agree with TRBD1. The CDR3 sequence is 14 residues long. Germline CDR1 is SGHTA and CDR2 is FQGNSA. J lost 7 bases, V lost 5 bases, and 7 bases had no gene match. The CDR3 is CASSLDRLAEKLFF. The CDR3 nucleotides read TGTGCCAGCAGCCTGGACAGGTTGGCTGAAAAACTGTTTTTT.

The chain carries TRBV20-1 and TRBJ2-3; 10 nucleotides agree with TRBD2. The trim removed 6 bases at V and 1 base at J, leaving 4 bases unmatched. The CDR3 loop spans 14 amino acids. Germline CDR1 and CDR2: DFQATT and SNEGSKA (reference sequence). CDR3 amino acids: CSALSGGGTDTQYF. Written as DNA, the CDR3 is TGCAGTGCCCTGAGCGGGGGGGGCACAGATACGCAGTATTTT.

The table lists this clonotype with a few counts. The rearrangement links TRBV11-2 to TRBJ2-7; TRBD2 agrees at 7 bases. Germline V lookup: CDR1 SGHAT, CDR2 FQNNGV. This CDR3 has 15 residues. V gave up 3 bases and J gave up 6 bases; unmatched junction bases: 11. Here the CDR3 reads CASSFFRGRLGEQYF. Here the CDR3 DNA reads TGTGCCAGCAGCTTTTTTCGCGGGAGACTGGGCGAGCAGTACTTC.

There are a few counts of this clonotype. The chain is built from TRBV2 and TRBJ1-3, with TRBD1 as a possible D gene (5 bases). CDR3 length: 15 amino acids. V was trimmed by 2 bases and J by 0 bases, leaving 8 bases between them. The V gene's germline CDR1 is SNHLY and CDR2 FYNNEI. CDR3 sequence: CASSESRVSGNTIYF. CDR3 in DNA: TGTGCCAGCAGTGAATCCAGGGTCTCTGGAAACACCATATATTTT.

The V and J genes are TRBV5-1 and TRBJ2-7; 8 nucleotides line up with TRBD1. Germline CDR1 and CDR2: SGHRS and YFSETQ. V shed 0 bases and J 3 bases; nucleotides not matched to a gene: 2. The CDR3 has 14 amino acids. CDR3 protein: CASSLGTGNYEQYF. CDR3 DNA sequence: TGCGCCAGCAGCTTGGGGACAGGGAACTACGAGCAGTACTTC. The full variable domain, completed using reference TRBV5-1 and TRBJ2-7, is KAGVTQTPRYLIKTRGQQVTLSCSPISGHRSVSWYQQTPGQGLQFLFEYFSETQRNKGNFPGRFSGRQFSNSRSEMNVSTLELGDSALYLCASSLGTGNYEQYFGPGTRLTVT.

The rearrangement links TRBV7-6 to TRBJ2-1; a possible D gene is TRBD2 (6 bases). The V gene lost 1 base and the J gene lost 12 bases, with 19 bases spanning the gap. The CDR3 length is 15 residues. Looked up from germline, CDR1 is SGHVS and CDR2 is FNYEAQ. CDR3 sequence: CASSLERGGLDRQFF. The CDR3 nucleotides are TGTGCCAGCAGCTTAGAAAGAGGAGGGCTTGACCGGCAGTTCTTC.

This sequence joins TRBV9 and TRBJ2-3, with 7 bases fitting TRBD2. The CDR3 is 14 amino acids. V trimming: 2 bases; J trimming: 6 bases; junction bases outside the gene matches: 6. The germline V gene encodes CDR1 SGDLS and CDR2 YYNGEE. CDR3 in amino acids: CASSVAGVADTQYF. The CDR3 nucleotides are TGTGCCAGCAGCGTGGCGGGGGTTGCGGATACGCAGTATTTT.

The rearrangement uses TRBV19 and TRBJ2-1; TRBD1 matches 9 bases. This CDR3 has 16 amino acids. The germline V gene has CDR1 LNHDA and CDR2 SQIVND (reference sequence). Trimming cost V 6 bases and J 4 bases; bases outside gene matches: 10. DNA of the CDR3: TGTGCCAGTAGCCCCGGGACAGGGAAGGGTTACAATGAGCAGTTCTTC. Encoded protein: CASSPGTGKGYNEQFF.